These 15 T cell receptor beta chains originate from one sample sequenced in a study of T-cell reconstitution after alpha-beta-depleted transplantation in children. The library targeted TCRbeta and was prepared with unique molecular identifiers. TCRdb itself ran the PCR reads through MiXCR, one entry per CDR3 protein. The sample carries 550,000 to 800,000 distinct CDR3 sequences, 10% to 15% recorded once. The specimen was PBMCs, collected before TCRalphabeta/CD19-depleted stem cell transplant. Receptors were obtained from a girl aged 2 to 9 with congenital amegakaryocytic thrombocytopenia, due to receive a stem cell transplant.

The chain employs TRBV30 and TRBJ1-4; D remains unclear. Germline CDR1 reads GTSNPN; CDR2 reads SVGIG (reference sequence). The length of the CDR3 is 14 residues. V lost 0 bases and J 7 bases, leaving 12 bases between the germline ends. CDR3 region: CAWSVRSRVEKLFF. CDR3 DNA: TGTGCCTGGAGTGTACGGAGTCGGGTTGAAAAACTGTTTTTT.

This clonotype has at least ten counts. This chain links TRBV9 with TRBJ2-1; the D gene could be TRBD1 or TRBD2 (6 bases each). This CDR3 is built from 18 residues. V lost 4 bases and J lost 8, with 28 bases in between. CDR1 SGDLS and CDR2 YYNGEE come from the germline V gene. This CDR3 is CASSPDYREYSGGDEQFF. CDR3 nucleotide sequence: TGTGCCAGCAGCCCGGATTACAGGGAATATAGCGGCGGGGATGAGCAGTTCTTC.

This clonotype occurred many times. CDR3 region: CASSLVLASGSSYEQYF. The CDR3 DNA is TGTGCCAGCAGTTTAGTGTTGGCTAGCGGGAGCTCCTACGAGCAGTACTTC. The chain combines TRBV12-3 or TRBV12-4 with TRBJ2-7; 10 bases map to TRBD2. The length of the CDR3 is 17 residues. Trimming cost V 1 base and J 0 bases; bases outside gene matches: 6.

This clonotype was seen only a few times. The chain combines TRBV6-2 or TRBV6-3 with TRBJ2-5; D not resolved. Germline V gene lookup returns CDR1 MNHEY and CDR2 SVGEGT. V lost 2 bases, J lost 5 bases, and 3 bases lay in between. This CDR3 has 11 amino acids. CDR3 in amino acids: CASSYPETQYF. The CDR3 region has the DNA TGTGCCAGCAGTTACCCCGAGACCCAGTACTTC.

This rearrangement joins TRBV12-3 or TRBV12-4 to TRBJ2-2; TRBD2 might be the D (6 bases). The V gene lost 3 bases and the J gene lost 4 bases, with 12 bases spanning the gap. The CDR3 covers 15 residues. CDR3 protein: CASSLRRGLTGELFF. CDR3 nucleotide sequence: TGTGCCAGCAGTTTGCGGCGGGGACTCACCGGGGAGCTGTTTTTT.

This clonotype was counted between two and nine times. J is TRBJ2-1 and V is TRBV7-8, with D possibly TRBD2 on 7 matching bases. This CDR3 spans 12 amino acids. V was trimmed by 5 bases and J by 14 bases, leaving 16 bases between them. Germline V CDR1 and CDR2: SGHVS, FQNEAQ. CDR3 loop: CASSLSRGPEFF. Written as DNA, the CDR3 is TGTGCCAGCAGCCTCTCGCGGGGGCCCGAGTTCTTC. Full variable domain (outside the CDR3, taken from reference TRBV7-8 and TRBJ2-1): GAGVSQSPRYKVAKRGQDVALRCDPISGHVSLFWYQQALGQGPEFLTYFQNEAQLDKSGLPSDRFFAERPEGSVSTLKIQRTQQEDSAVYLCASSLSRGPEFFGPGTRLTVL.

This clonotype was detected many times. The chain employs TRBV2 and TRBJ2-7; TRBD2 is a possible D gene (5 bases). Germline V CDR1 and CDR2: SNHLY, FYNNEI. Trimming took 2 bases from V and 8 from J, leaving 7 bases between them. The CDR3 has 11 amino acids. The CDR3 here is CASSEREQQYF. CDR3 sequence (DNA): TGTGCCAGCAGTGAAAGGGAGCAGCAGTACTTC. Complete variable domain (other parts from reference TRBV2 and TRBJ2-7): EPEVTQTPSHQVTQMGQEVILRCVPISNHLYFYWYRQILGQKVEFLVSFYNNEISEKSEIFDDQFSVERPDGSNFTLKIRSTKLEDSAMYFCASSEREQQYFGPGTRLTVT.

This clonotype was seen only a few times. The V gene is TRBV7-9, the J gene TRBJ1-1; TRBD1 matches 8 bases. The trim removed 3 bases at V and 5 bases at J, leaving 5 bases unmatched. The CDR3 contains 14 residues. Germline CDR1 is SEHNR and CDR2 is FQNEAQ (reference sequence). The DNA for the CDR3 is TGTGCCAGCAGCTTTTACAGGGGGGGGACTGAAGCTTTCTTT. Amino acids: CASSFYRGGTEAFF.

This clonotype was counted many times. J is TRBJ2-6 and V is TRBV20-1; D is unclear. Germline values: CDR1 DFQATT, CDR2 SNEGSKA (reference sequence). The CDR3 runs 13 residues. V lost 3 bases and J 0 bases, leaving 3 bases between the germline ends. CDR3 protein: CSASGSGANVLTF. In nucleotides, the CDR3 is TGCAGTGCTAGCGGCTCTGGGGCCAACGTCCTGACTTTC.

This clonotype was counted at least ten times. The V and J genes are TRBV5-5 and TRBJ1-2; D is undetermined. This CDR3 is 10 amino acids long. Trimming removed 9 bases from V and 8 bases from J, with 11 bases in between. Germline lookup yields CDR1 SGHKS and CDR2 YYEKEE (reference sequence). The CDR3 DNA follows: TGTGCCATTAGTCCGACCGGCTACACCTTC. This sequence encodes CAISPTGYTF.

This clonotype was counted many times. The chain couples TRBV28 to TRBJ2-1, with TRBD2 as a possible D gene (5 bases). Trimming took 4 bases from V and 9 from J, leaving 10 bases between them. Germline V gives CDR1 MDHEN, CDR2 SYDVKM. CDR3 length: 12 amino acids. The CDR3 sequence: CASSSPRVEQFF. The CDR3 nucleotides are TGTGCCAGCAGTTCCCCGAGGGTTGAGCAGTTCTTC.

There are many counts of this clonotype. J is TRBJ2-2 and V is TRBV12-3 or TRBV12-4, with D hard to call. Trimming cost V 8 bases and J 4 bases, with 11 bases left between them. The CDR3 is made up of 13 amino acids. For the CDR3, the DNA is TGTGCCAGCGACAAGACGGTCACCGGGGAGCTGTTTTTT. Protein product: CASDKTVTGELFF.

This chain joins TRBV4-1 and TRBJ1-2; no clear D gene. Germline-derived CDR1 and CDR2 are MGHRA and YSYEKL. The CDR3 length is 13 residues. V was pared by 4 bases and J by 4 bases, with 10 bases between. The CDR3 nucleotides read TGCGCCAGCAGCCCCCGGGCGCCCTATGGCTACACCTTC. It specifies CASSPRAPYGYTF.

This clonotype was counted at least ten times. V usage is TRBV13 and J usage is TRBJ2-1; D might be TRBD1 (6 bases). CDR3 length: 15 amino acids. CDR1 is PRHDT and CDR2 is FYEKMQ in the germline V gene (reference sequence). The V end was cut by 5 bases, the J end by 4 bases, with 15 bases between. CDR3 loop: CASSAFTGLYNEQFF. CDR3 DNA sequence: TGTGCCAGCAGCGCGTTCACAGGGTTATACAATGAGCAGTTCTTC. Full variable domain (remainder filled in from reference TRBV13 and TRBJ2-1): AAGVIQSPRHLIKEKRETATLKCYPIPRHDTVYWYQQGPGQDPQFLISFYEKMQSDKGSIPDRFSAQQFSDYHSELNMSSLELGDSALYFCASSAFTGLYNEQFFGPGTRLTVL.

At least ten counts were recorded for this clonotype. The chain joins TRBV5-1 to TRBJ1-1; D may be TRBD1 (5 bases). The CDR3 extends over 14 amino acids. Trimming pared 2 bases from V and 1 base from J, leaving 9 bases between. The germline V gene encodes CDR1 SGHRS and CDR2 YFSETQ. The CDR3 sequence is CASSFGASNTEAFF. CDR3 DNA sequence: TGCGCCAGCAGCTTTGGGGCCTCGAACACTGAAGCTTTCTTT.